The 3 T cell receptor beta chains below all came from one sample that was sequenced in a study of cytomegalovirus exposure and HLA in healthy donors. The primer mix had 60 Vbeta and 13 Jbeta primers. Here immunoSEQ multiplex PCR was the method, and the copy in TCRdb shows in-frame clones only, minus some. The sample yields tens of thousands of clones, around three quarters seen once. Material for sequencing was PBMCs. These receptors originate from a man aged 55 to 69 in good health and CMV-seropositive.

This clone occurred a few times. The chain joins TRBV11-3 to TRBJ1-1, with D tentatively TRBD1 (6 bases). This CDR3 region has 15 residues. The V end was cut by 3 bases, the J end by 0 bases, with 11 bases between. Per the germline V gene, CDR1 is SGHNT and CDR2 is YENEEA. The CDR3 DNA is TGTGCCAGCAGCTTCGGGACAACCATGAACACTGAAGCTTTCTTT. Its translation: CASSFGTTMNTEAFF.

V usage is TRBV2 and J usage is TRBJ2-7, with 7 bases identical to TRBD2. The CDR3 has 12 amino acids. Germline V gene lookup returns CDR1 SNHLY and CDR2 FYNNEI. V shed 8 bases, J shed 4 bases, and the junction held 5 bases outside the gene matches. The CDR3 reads CASRGESYEQYF. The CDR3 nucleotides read TGTGCCAGCCGGGGGGAATCGTACGAGCAGTACTTC.

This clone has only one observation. The CDR3 region is CAISESRDRGSEQYF. The CDR3, as DNA: TGTGCCATCAGTGAGTCGAGGGACAGGGGTTCCGAGCAGTACTTC. The V and J genes are TRBV10-3 and TRBJ2-7; 10 bases agree with TRBD1. Germline V CDR1 and CDR2: ENHRY, SYGVKD. V was clipped by 0 bases and J by 6 bases; unmatched bases: 5. The CDR3 is 15 residues long.